The present T cell receptor (beta chain) was sequenced within a study of T cell responses to AZD1222 COVID-19 vaccine. Repertoires were generated with immunoSEQ multiplex PCR, while TCRdb's copy carries only in-frame clones and drops some. Of about 150,000 clones in the sample, around 87% were seen once. To note about this clone: The antigen is undetermined.

CDR3 length equals 14 residues. With V trimmed by 5 bases and J by 5 bases, 8 bases remained unmatched. Germline-derived CDR1 and CDR2 are MNHEY and SVGAGI. The study, taken as a whole, reports: Repertoires were collected only later (after the peak T cell response had occurred). Baseline testing showed seropositivity in only six or seven AZD1222 recipients. Spike-specific TCR breadth and depth grew following two AZD1222 doses. Of spike-specific TCRs, nearly half reportedly target regions left unmutated in variants.

The sequence was collected from an adult who received the AZD1222 COVID-19 vaccine. The sequences come from peripheral blood, collected 28 days after the second AZD1222 dose. The chain links TRBV6-5 to TRBJ2-7, with 8 positions matching TRBD1. The CDR3 DNA is TGTGCCAGCAGTCGGACAGGGAATTTGGACGAGCAGTACTTC. It specifies CASSRTGNLDEQYF.